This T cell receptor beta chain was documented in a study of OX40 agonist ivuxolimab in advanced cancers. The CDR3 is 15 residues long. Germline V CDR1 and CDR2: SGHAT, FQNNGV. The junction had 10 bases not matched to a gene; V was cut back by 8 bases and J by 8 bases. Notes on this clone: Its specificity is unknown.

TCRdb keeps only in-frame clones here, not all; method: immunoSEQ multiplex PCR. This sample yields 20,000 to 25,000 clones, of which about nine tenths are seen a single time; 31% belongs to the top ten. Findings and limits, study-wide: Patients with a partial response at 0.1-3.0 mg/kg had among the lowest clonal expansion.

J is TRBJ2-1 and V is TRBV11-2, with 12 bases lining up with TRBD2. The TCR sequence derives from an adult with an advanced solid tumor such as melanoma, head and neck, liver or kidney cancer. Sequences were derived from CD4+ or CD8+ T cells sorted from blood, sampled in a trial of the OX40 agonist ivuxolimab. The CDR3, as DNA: TGTGCCAGCTCCGTAACTAGCGGGGGGAGGGATGAGCAGTTCTTC. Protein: CASSVTSGGRDEQFF.